The entry below describes one T cell receptor beta chain. What it binds is not known. This sample stems from a study of radiotherapy plus CTLA-4 blockade in lung cancer. Notes on the study in general: Peripheral blood showed expansion of tumor-derived TCR clones after radiotherapy and ipilimumab.

The method was immunoSEQ multiplex PCR; TCRdb's version includes in-frame clones alone and lacks a portion of them. The sample holds around 55,000 clones, roughly four fifths seen once. The sample in question was peripheral blood, obtained from a patient treated with radiotherapy plus ipilimumab. The receptor was isolated from a human donor with non-small cell lung cancer whose response to radiotherapy plus ipilimumab could not be evaluated.

The CDR3 spells CASSLADAGHSTDTQYF. The CDR3 bases are TGTGCCAGCAGCTTAGCCGATGCGGGGCACAGCACAGATACGCAGTATTTT. The chain uses TRBV13 and TRBJ2-3; D is possibly TRBD2 (6 bases). Deletions cut 1 base from V and 0 bases from J, with 14 bases between. The germline V gene encodes CDR1 PRHDT and CDR2 FYEKMQ (reference sequence). The CDR3 is 17 amino acids. The full variable domain, completed using reference TRBV13 and TRBJ2-3, is AAGVIQSPRHLIKEKRETATLKCYPIPRHDTVYWYQQGPGQDPQFLISFYEKMQSDKGSIPDRFSAQQFSDYHSELNMSSLELGDSALYFCASSLADAGHSTDTQYFGPGTRLTVL.